Shown below are 10 T cell receptor beta chains from a single sample sequenced in a study of blood T cells in healthy people across ages. Primers used in a second PCR of about 7 to 11 cycles were a sample-barcoded 5' primer and a J-beta primer mix. TCRdb re-called the 5' RACE reads with MiXCR, one entry per CDR3 protein. The data show hundreds of thousands of distinct CDR3 sequences, with about three fifths seen just once and approximately 20% held by the top ten. Material: blood. The receptors were sampled from a man aged 25-40 years in good health.

Concerning this clonotype itself: One end of the junction varies from germline; a read error may be responsible. The rearrangement uses TRBV10-3 and TRBJ1-5, with TRBD1 identical over 9 bases. CDR3 length equals 14 residues. Germline V lookup: CDR1 ENHRY, CDR2 SYGVKD. DNA of the CDR3: TGTGCCATCAGTGACACAGGGGGCAAGCAGCCCCAGCATTTT. It translates to CAISDTGGKQPQHF.

The chain recombines TRBV20-1 with TRBJ2-3; no clear D gene. Germline-derived CDR1 and CDR2 are DFQATT and SNEGSKA (reference sequence). Trimming took off 1 base at V and 8 bases at J, with 13 bases between the two ends. The CDR3 is made up of 13 amino acids. The DNA for the CDR3 is TGCAGTGCTAGAGGGACCATGGCTGGTACGCAGTATTTT. Translating gives CSARGTMAGTQYF.

The chain carries TRBV27 and TRBJ2-3; no clear D. Germline CDR1 MNHEY, CDR2 SMNVEV (reference sequence). This CDR3 is built from 16 residues. Trimming took 4 bases from V and 5 from J, leaving 19 bases between them. Here the CDR3 DNA reads TGTGCCAGCAGTTCCTCTCGGGTACGGGTGGGAGATACGCAGTATTTT. It is translated as CASSSSRVRVGDTQYF.

CDR3 coding DNA: TGTGCCAGCAGTTACTCCCAGGTTACCATAGATACGCAGTATTTT. This sequence encodes CASSYSQVTIDTQYF. The chain recombines TRBV6-5 with TRBJ2-3; D not resolved. The V gene lost 0 bases and the J gene lost 5 bases, with 12 bases spanning the gap. Germline V CDR1 and CDR2: MNHEY, SVGAGI. The CDR3 is made up of 15 amino acids.

This clonotype has a handful of counts. The chain couples TRBV12-3 or TRBV12-4 to TRBJ1-5, with D uncertain. There are 14 residues in the CDR3. Trimming removed 4 bases at V and 4 bases at J, with 11 bases between. The chain's CDR3 is CASSWAGGNQPQHF. CDR3 bases: TGTGCCAGCAGTTGGGCCGGCGGGAATCAGCCCCAGCATTTT.

With regard to this clonotype: One junction end disagrees with the germline gene, perhaps due to a read error. The rearrangement joins TRBV7-9 to TRBJ2-7, with 9 bases fitting TRBD1. This CDR3 has 15 residues. Germline values: CDR1 SEHNR, CDR2 FQNEAQ (reference sequence). CDR3 protein: CASSWSGTGSSEQYF. In DNA, the CDR3 is TGTGCCAGCAGCTGGTCCGGGACAGGGTCCTCCGAGCAGTACTTC.

This clonotype was seen once. The genes are TRBV27 and TRBJ1-2; D is possibly TRBD1 (5 bases). CDR1 and CDR2 (germline): MNHEY, SMNVEV (reference sequence). The CDR3 length is 16 residues. Deletions cut 6 bases from V and 3 bases from J, with 20 bases between. The CDR3 nucleotides are TGTGCCAGCAGCCCGATCCGTACAGGCGGATACTATGGCTACACCTTC. This translates into CASSPIRTGGYYGYTF.

The chain couples TRBV12-3 or TRBV12-4 to TRBJ1-2; D uncertain. The CDR3 covers 11 residues. The V end was cut by 3 bases, the J end by 8 bases, with 7 bases between. The CDR3 coding sequence is TGTGCCAGCAGTTTTTTGGGAGGCTACACCTTC. Translation gives CASSFLGGYTF.

The V call is TRBV2, the J call TRBJ2-2, with unresolved D. The CDR3 extends over 16 amino acids. Trimming removed 6 bases at V and 0 bases at J, with 14 bases between. The germline CDR1 and CDR2 sequences are SNHLY and FYNNEI. CDR3 coding DNA: TGTGCCAGCAGGCGCTTGGGCGGAACGAACACCGGGGAGCTGTTTTTT. It encodes CASRRLGGTNTGELFF.

The V and J genes are TRBV5-1 and TRBJ2-3, with D maybe TRBD2 (5 bases). V shed 5 bases and J shed 2 bases, with 12 bases lying between them. CDR1 SGHRS and CDR2 YFSETQ come from the germline V gene. The CDR3 runs 14 residues. This CDR3 reads CASSPGLTTDTQYF. DNA of the CDR3: TGCGCCAGCAGTCCCGGACTTACCACAGATACGCAGTATTTT.